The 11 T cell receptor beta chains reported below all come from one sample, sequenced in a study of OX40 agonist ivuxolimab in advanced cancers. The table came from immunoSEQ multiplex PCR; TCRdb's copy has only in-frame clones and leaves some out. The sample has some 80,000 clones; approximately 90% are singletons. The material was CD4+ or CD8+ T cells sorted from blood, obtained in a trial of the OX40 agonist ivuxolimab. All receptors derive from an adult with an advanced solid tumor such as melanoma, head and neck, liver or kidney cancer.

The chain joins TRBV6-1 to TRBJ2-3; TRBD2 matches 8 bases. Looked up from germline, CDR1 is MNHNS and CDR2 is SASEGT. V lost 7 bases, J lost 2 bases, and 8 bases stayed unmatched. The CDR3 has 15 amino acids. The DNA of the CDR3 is TGTGCCAGCAAGTCCCAGCGGGGGCCCACAGATACGCAGTATTTT. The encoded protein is CASKSQRGPTDTQYF.

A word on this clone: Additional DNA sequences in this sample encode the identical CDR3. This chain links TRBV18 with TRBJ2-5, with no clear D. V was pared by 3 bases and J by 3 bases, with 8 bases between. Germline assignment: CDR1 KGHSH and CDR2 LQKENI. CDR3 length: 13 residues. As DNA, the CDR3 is TGTGCCAGCTCACCCGGGCTTAAAGAGACCCAGTACTTC. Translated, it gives CASSPGLKETQYF.

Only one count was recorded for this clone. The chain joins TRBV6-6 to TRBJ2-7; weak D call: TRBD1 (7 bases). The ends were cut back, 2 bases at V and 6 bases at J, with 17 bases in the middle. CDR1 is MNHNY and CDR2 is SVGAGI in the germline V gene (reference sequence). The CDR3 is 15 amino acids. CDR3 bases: TGTGCCAGCAGTTACCCCCCAGGGGGACTGGTCGAGCAGTACTTC. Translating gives CASSYPPGGLVEQYF.

CDR3 sequence reads: CASKVRRGRELFF. CDR3 in DNA: TGTGCCAGTAAGGTTAGGCGGGGACGGGAGCTGTTTTTT. The chain recombines TRBV19 with TRBJ2-2; tentatively, D is TRBD2 (6 bases). V was shortened by 7 bases and J by 9 bases, with 15 bases between the two germline ends. The CDR3 loop spans 13 amino acids. The V gene's germline CDR1 is LNHDA and CDR2 SQIVND (reference sequence).

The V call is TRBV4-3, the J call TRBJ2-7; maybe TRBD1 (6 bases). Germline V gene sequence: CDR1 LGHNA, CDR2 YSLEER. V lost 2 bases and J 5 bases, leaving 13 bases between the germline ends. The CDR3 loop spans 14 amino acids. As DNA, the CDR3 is TGCGCCAGCAGCCAAACGTGGGGGCTAGACGAGCAGTACTTC. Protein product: CASSQTWGLDEQYF.

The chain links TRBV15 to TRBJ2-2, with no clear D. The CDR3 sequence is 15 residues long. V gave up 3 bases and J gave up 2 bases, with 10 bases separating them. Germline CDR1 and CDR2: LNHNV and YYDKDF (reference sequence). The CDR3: CATSRDQVNTGELFF. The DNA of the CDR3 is TGTGCCACCAGCAGGGACCAGGTTAACACCGGGGAGCTGTTTTTT.

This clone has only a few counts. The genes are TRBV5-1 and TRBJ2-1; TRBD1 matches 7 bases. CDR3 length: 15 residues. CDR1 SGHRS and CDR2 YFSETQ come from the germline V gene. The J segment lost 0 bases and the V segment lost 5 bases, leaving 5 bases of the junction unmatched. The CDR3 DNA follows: TGCGCCAGCAGGGGGGACAGCCCCTCCTACAATGAGCAGTTCTTC. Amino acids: CASRGDSPSYNEQFF.

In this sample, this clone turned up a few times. CDR3 protein: CASSPGLAGVNEQFF. The CDR3 bases are TGTGCCAGCAGCCCCGGACTAGCGGGAGTCAATGAGCAGTTCTTC. This chain links TRBV9 with TRBJ2-1, with 13 bases identical to TRBD2. V lost 4 bases to trimming and J lost 6 bases; unmatched junction nucleotides: 4. This CDR3 region has 15 residues. Germline CDR1 and CDR2: SGDLS and YYNGEE. Full variable domain (outside the CDR3, taken from reference TRBV9 and TRBJ2-1): DSGVTQTPKHLITATGQRVTLRCSPRSGDLSVYWYQQSLDQGLQFLIQYYNGEERAKGNILERFSAQQFPDLHSELNLSSLELGDSALYFCASSPGLAGVNEQFFGPGTRLTVL.

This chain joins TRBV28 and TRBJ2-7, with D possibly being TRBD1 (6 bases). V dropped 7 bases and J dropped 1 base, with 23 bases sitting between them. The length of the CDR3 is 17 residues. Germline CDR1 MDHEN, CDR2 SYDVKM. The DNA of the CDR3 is TGTGCCAGCAACCCTCCATTTTATGTGACAGGTTCCTACGAGCAGTACTTC. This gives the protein CASNPPFYVTGSYEQYF.

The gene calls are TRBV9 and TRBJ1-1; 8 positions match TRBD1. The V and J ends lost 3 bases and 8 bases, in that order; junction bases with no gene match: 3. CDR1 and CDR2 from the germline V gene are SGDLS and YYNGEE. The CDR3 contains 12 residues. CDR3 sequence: CASSGRGPEAFF. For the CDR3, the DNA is TGTGCCAGCAGCGGCAGGGGGCCAGAAGCTTTCTTT.

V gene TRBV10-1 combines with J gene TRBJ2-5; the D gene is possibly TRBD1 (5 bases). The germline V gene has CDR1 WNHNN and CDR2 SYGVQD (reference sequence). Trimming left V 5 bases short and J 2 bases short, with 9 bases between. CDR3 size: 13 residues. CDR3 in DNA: TGCGCCAGCAGTCGACAGCGACAAGAGACCCAGTACTTC. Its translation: CASSRQRQETQYF.